Following are 11 T cell receptor beta chains from one sample sequenced in a study of blood T cell repertoires in COVID-19. Produced via immunoSEQ multiplex PCR; TCRdb's table is partial and in-frame only. The repertoire holds approximately 300,000 clones, with 86% as singletons. The sequencing input was PBMCs or T cells enriched from blood (not recorded which). Receptors were obtained from a woman under 30 who had recovered from COVID-19.

This clone occurred a few times. This chain joins TRBV7-2 and TRBJ1-5; maybe TRBD1 (6 bases). From germline, CDR1 is SGHTA and CDR2 FQGNSA. Deletions cut 1 base from V and 5 bases from J, with 12 bases between. This CDR3 contains 15 residues. The CDR3 sequence: CASSLGKGGYQPQHF. The DNA for the CDR3 is TGTGCCAGCAGCTTAGGAAAAGGGGGTTATCAGCCCCAGCATTTT. The entire variable domain, with the rest obtained from reference TRBV7-2 and TRBJ1-5, is as follows: GAGVSQSPSNKVTEKGKDVELRCDPISGHTALYWYRQSLGQGLEFLIYFQGNSAPDKSGLPSDRFSAERTGGSVSTLTIQRTQQEDSAVYLCASSLGKGGYQPQHFGDGTRLSIL.

The rearrangement joins TRBV5-1 to TRBJ2-5; 13 nucleotides align to TRBD2. Trimming took 6 bases from V and 3 from J; bases not matched to a gene: 5. The CDR3 contains 15 residues. CDR1 and CDR2 (germline): SGHRS, YFSETQ. CDR3 sequence reads: CASTTTSGREETQYF. In nucleotides, the CDR3 is TGCGCCAGCACCACTACTAGCGGGAGGGAAGAGACCCAGTACTTC.

This rearrangement joins TRBV11-2 to TRBJ2-7; D is perhaps TRBD2 (6 bases). The CDR3 is 15 residues long. Germline CDR1 is SGHAT and CDR2 is FQNNGV. V was trimmed by 0 bases and J by 1 base, leaving 10 bases between them. CDR3 sequence: CASSLDSRGSYEQYF. In DNA form, the CDR3 reads TGTGCCAGCAGCTTAGATAGTCGGGGGTCCTACGAGCAGTACTTC. Full variable domain (outside the CDR3, taken from reference TRBV11-2 and TRBJ2-7): EAGVAQSPRYKIIEKRQSVAFWCNPISGHATLYWYQQILGQGPKLLIQFQNNGVVDDSQLPKDRFSAERLKGVDSTLKIQPAKLEDSAVYLCASSLDSRGSYEQYFGPGTRLTVT.

The chain combines TRBV5-1 with TRBJ1-1, with D uncertain. V was pared by 4 bases and J by 3 bases, with 13 bases between. This CDR3 has 14 residues. Germline CDR1 is SGHRS and CDR2 is YFSETQ. CDR3 residues: CASSPGYGDTEAFF. CDR3 sequence (DNA): TGCGCCAGCAGCCCCGGTTATGGAGACACTGAAGCTTTCTTT.

The chain employs TRBV3-1 (or the pseudogene TRBV3-2) and TRBJ2-2, with D perhaps TRBD1 (5 bases). Germline assignment: CDR1 LGHDT and CDR2 YNNKEL (reference sequence). V gave up 1 base and J gave up 9 bases, with 15 bases separating them. The CDR3 runs to 15 residues. CDR3 nucleotide sequence: TGTGCCAGCAGCCAAGGACAGCTGGTAGTCCGGGAGCTGTTTTTT. It translates to CASSQGQLVVRELFF.

J is TRBJ2-7 and V is TRBV3-1 (or the pseudogene TRBV3-2); 7 bases map to TRBD1. CDR1 and CDR2 from the germline V gene are LGHDT and YNNKEL (reference sequence). Trimming took 3 bases from V and 6 from J; bases not matched to a gene: 2. This CDR3 contains 12 residues. The CDR3 sequence is CASSQTGLEQYF. Written as DNA, the CDR3 is TGTGCCAGCAGCCAGACAGGGCTCGAGCAGTACTTC.

J is TRBJ2-2 and V is TRBV25-1; 7 nucleotides agree with TRBD2. The CDR3 length is 16 residues. The V gene end was trimmed by 5 bases and the J gene end by 7 bases; junction bases not matched to a gene: 13. CDR1 and CDR2 (germline): MGHDK, SYGVNS. The DNA of the CDR3 is TGTGCCAGCAGTATCTTAGCGGGCATTAAGGACGGGGAGCTGTTTTTT. This gives the protein CASSILAGIKDGELFF.

J is TRBJ1-1 and V is TRBV10-1; 8 nucleotides match TRBD1. V shed 6 bases, J shed 5 bases, and the junction held 5 bases outside the gene matches. In germline, CDR1 is WNHNN, CDR2 SYGVQD (reference sequence). The CDR3 has 13 residues. The CDR3 is CASSEQGGTEAFF. The DNA for the CDR3 is TGCGCCAGCAGCGAACAGGGGGGTACTGAAGCTTTCTTT.

The rearrangement joins TRBV5-1 to TRBJ2-7, with 7 bases fitting TRBD2. With 4 bases clipped from V and 4 bases from J, the junction kept 11 bases outside the gene matches. The CDR3 is made up of 15 amino acids. Germline V gene lookup returns CDR1 SGHRS and CDR2 YFSETQ. CDR3 bases: TGCGCCAGCAGCGTGGAGGGGAGGGTTTCTTACGAGCAGTACTTC. It yields the protein CASSVEGRVSYEQYF.

This CDR3 is CASSFPGNYNEQFF. The DNA of the CDR3 is TGTGCCAGCAGCTTCCCCGGGAACTACAATGAGCAGTTCTTC. The chain couples TRBV11-2 to TRBJ2-1; weak D call: TRBD2 (5 bases). Trimming left V 3 bases short and J 3 bases short, with 9 bases between. Germline assignment: CDR1 SGHAT and CDR2 FQNNGV. There are 14 residues in the CDR3.

This clone came up once. The chain employs TRBV29-1 and TRBJ2-5, with a possible D match to TRBD2 (5 bases). The germline gives CDR1 SQVTM, CDR2 ANQGSEA. Trimming pared 5 bases from V and 4 bases from J, leaving 11 bases between. CDR3 length equals 12 residues. CDR3 sequence reads: CSVTAVRETQYF. For the CDR3, the DNA is TGCAGCGTTACAGCGGTACGAGAGACCCAGTACTTC.